A single sample gave rise to the 23 T cell receptor beta chains below, sequenced in a study of PD-L1 blockade in urothelial cancer. Time point of the sample: pretreatment peripheral blood. Data came from immunoSEQ multiplex PCR; TCRdb stores just in-frame clones and leaves some out. Of about 50,000 clones in the sample, approximately 88% were seen once. The sample here was PBMCs, taken around atezolizumab (anti-PD-L1) treatment. All receptors come from a woman aged 55 to 70 with urothelial cancer.

V gene TRBV11-2 combines with J gene TRBJ2-5; weak D call: TRBD2 (6 bases). Germline CDR1 SGHAT, CDR2 FQNNGV. CDR3 length: 18 residues. The V end was cut by 3 bases, the J end by 2 bases, with 22 bases between. The CDR3 region is CASSFLGSSGDLQETQYF. The CDR3 bases are TGTGCCAGCAGCTTCCTAGGGAGCTCCGGGGACTTACAAGAGACCCAGTACTTC.

The V gene is TRBV6-6, the J gene TRBJ1-3, with 9 bases lining up with TRBD1. CDR3 size: 15 residues. J was trimmed by 4 bases and V by 5 bases; bases with no gene match: 6. The germline V gene has CDR1 MNHNY and CDR2 SVGAGI (reference sequence). CDR3 protein: CASSPAGTGGNTIYF. CDR3 DNA sequence: TGTGCCAGCAGTCCGGCCGGGACAGGGGGAAACACCATATATTTT.

The chain carries TRBV5-4 and TRBJ2-5; tentative D call: TRBD1 (5 bases). The CDR3 covers 15 residues. CDR1 and CDR2 from the germline V gene are SGHNT and YYREEE (reference sequence). Trimming took 5 bases from V and 2 from J, leaving 16 bases between them. The CDR3 protein is CASSPEAGRQETQYF. CDR3 in DNA: TGTGCCAGCAGTCCTGAGGCAGGGCGGCAAGAGACCCAGTACTTC.

This clone turned up a few times. The chain has TRBV5-1 and TRBJ2-3; 9 nucleotides line up with TRBD2. The CDR3 spans 17 residues. Germline V gene sequence: CDR1 SGHRS, CDR2 YFSETQ. V was pared by 0 bases and J by 0 bases, with 5 bases of the junction left unmatched. The CDR3 sequence is CASSLGLAAASTDTQYF. The CDR3 nucleotides read TGCGCCAGCAGCTTGGGACTAGCGGCGGCTAGCACAGATACGCAGTATTTT.

The rearrangement links TRBV28 to TRBJ2-7; D perhaps matches TRBD2 (6 bases). The CDR3 sequence is 13 residues long. Germline CDR1 reads MDHEN; CDR2 reads SYDVKM. The V gene lost 4 bases and the J gene lost 4 bases, with 11 bases spanning the gap. The CDR3 loop is CASSWDSKYEQYF. CDR3 DNA sequence: TGTGCCAGCAGTTGGGACTCGAAATACGAGCAGTACTTC.

This sequence joins TRBV15 and TRBJ1-4, with D uncertain. In germline, CDR1 is LNHNV, CDR2 YYDKDF (reference sequence). CDR3 length equals 18 residues. Trimming pared 1 base from V and 2 bases from J, leaving 17 bases between. CDR3 bases: TGTGCCACCAGCAGAGGTCCCCCTAAGGGAGGCACTAATGAAAAACTGTTTTTT. Translated: CATSRGPPKGGTNEKLFF.

The V and J genes are TRBV2 and TRBJ1-2, with unresolved D. CDR1 is SNHLY and CDR2 is FYNNEI in the germline V gene. With 8 bases removed from V and 7 bases from J, the gap between germline ends came to 23 bases. This CDR3 region has 15 residues. CDR3 sequence reads: CASEAQPPTRAGYTF. The CDR3, as DNA: TGTGCCAGCGAGGCACAACCACCCACCCGAGCTGGCTACACCTTC.

The J gene is TRBJ1-6, the V gene TRBV28, with D tentatively TRBD1 (6 bases). CDR1 is MDHEN, CDR2 SYDVKM, per germline. V was cut by 7 bases and J by 13 bases, with 14 bases left in between. This CDR3 has 12 amino acids. As DNA, the CDR3 is TGTGCCAGCACCCCTCCTAGGGGGCCCCTCCACTTT. It translates to CASTPPRGPLHF. The full variable domain, completed using reference TRBV28 and TRBJ1-6, is DVKVTQSSRYLVKRTGEKVFLECVQDMDHENMFWYRQDPGLGLRLIYFSYDVKMKEKGDIPEGYSVSREKKERFSLILESASTNQTSMYLCASTPPRGPLHFGNGTRLTVT.

This chain links TRBV6-5 with TRBJ2-7; D possibly corresponds to TRBD2 (5 bases). Germline loops: CDR1 MNHEY, CDR2 SVGAGI. V lost 10 bases to trimming and J lost 6 bases, with 13 bases between them. This CDR3 has 11 residues. The CDR3: CATSRLAEQYF. DNA for the CDR3: TGTGCCACCTCCCGTCTAGCCGAGCAGTACTTC.

V usage is TRBV5-4 and J usage is TRBJ2-3; D is possibly TRBD2 (6 bases). Between the trimmed V and J ends, which lost 4 bases and 2 bases, there was a span of 17 bases. CDR3 length: 16 amino acids. The V gene's germline CDR1 is SGHNT and CDR2 YYREEE (reference sequence). CDR3 DNA sequence: TGTGCCAGCAGCCCCATCGGGAGCGAAGACACAGATACGCAGTATTTT. Its translation: CASSPIGSEDTDTQYF.

V is TRBV5-4 and J is TRBJ2-7; D might be TRBD1 (5 bases). The CDR3 is made up of 14 amino acids. Germline V gene data show CDR1 as SGHNT and CDR2 as YYREEE (reference sequence). Trimming took off 4 bases at V and 0 bases at J, with 11 bases between the two ends. DNA for the CDR3: TGTGCCAGCAGCCCCAGGGCGTTCTCCTACGAGCAGTACTTC. It encodes CASSPRAFSYEQYF.

The chain links TRBV11-2 to TRBJ2-3, with a tentative D call TRBD2 (6 bases). V was cut by 5 bases and J by 1 base, with 16 bases left in between. The germline V gene encodes CDR1 SGHAT and CDR2 FQNNGV. The CDR3 covers 16 residues. The CDR3 is CASSPPWRGGTDTQYF. The CDR3 region has the DNA TGTGCCAGCAGCCCACCCTGGCGGGGTGGCACAGATACGCAGTATTTT.

The V and J genes are TRBV7-9 and TRBJ2-3, with 8 positions matching TRBD1. Germline lookup yields CDR1 SEHNR and CDR2 FQNEAQ (reference sequence). With V trimmed by 2 bases and J by 2 bases, 9 bases remained unmatched. CDR3 length: 17 residues. In DNA, the CDR3 is TGTGCCAGCAGCTTACCATTGGGACAGGACCTCACAGATACGCAGTATTTT. This codes for CASSLPLGQDLTDTQYF.

J is TRBJ2-6 and V is TRBV28; TRBD1 aligns across 7 bases. Trimming cost V 2 bases and J 2 bases; bases outside gene matches: 0. This CDR3 has 15 residues. The germline V gene encodes CDR1 MDHEN and CDR2 SYDVKM. CDR3 nucleotide sequence: TGTGCCAGCAGTTTACAGGGGGCTGGGGCCAACGTCCTGACTTTC. This codes for CASSLQGAGANVLTF.

This clone was found a few times. The chain carries TRBV29-1 and TRBJ2-1, with a tentative D call TRBD1 (6 bases). V lost 7 bases and J lost 7, with 11 bases in between. Per the germline V gene, CDR1 is SQVTM and CDR2 is ANQGSEA. The CDR3 runs to 11 residues. The CDR3 region is CSGGRLNEQFF. CDR3 sequence (DNA): TGCAGCGGGGGGCGGCTTAATGAGCAGTTCTTC.

The rearrangement uses TRBV4-2 and TRBJ2-2; D is unresolved. V dropped 0 bases and J dropped 1 base, with 9 bases sitting between them. The CDR3 loop spans 16 amino acids. CDR1 is LGHNA, CDR2 YNFKEQ, per germline. The CDR3, as DNA: TGTGCCAGCAGCCAAGATGATCCACAGAACACCGGGGAGCTGTTTTTT. Translation gives CASSQDDPQNTGELFF.

The chain links TRBV14 to TRBJ2-7; TRBD2 might be the D (7 bases). V lost 0 bases and J lost 3, with 21 bases in between. The CDR3 has 18 residues. The germline gives CDR1 SGHDN, CDR2 FVKESK. CDR3 amino acids: CASSQDGLVGGDSYEQYF. CDR3 bases: TGTGCCAGCAGCCAAGACGGACTAGTCGGGGGCGATAGCTACGAGCAGTACTTC.

This clone was counted once. The chain links TRBV11-1 to TRBJ2-2; D perhaps matches TRBD1 (6 bases). The V end lost 5 bases, the J end lost 6 bases, and 22 bases lay between the germline ends. Germline V gene sequence: CDR1 SGHAT, CDR2 FQDESV (reference sequence). CDR3 length equals 17 residues. This chain's CDR3 is CASSEPRGRDPSGELFF. The CDR3 DNA reads as TGTGCCAGCAGCGAACCCAGGGGCAGGGATCCTTCCGGGGAGCTGTTTTTT.

This clone appeared once. The CDR3 DNA is TGTGCCAGCAACTCCCGAAGTTGGACAGGGGGCGGGCAGTACTTC. Encoded protein: CASNSRSWTGGGQYF. J is TRBJ2-7 and V is TRBV6-7; TRBD1 aligns across 11 bases. TRBV6-7 falls under the ORF class, with uncertain function. This CDR3 comprises 15 residues. V lost 7 bases, J lost 9 bases, and 14 bases stayed unmatched.

This sequence joins TRBV15 and TRBJ1-4; 7 bases align to TRBD1. With 3 bases clipped from V and 4 bases from J, the junction kept 5 bases outside the gene matches. The germline CDR1 and CDR2 sequences are LNHNV and YYDKDF (reference sequence). The CDR3 loop spans 15 amino acids. As DNA, the CDR3 is TGTGCCACCAGCAGCGGAGGGGGCCGTAATGAAAAACTGTTTTTT. It yields the protein CATSSGGGRNEKLFF.

The chain couples TRBV2 to TRBJ2-4; TRBD2 might be the D (7 bases). This CDR3 is 13 amino acids long. The V end was cut by 7 bases, the J end by 7 bases, with 14 bases between. Looked up from germline, CDR1 is SNHLY and CDR2 is FYNNEI. In DNA, the CDR3 is TGTGCCAGCATGGGGGGGGCACGTAACATTCAGTACTTC. Translated: CASMGGARNIQYF.

The J gene is TRBJ2-7, the V gene TRBV11-2, with TRBD2 identical over 7 bases. This CDR3 contains 15 residues. With V trimmed by 2 bases and J by 7 bases, 11 bases remained unmatched. Germline V lookup: CDR1 SGHAT, CDR2 FQNNGV. The DNA for the CDR3 is TGTGCCAGCAGCTTAATTCGGGGGGACCGGGAGGAGCAGTACTTC. Residues: CASSLIRGDREEQYF.

V is TRBV5-1 and J is TRBJ2-1; TRBD2 matches 7 bases. This CDR3 has 14 residues. V was clipped by 4 bases and J by 2 bases; unmatched bases: 3. CDR1 and CDR2 (germline): SGHRS, YFSETQ. The CDR3 here is CASSRLATYNEQFF. The CDR3 coding sequence is TGCGCCAGCAGCCGACTAGCCACCTACAATGAGCAGTTCTTC.